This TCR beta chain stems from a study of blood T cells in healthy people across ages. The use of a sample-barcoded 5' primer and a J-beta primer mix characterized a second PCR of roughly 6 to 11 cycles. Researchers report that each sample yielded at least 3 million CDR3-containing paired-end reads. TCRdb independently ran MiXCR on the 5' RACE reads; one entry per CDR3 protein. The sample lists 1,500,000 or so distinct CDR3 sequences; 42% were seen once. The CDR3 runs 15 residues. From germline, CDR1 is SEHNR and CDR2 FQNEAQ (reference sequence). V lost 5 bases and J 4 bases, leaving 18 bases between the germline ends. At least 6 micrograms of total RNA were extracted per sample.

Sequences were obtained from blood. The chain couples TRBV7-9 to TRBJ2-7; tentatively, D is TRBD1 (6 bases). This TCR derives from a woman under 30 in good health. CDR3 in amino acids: CASSGLGQGRYEQYF. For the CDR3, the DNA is TGTGCCAGCAGCGGTTTAGGGCAGGGGCGTTACGAGCAGTACTTC.